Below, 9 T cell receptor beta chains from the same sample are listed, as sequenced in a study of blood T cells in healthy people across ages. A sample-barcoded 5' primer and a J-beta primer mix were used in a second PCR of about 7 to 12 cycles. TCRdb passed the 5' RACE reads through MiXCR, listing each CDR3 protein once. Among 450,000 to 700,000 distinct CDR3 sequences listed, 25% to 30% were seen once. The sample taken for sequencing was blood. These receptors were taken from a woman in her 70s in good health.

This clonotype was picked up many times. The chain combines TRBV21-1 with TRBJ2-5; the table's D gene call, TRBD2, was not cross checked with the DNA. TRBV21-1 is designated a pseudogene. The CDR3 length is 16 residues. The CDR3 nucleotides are TGTGCCAGCAGCTCCCCCGGGACTACAGGTCCCGGGACCCAGTACTTC. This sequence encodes CASSSPGTTGPGTQYF.

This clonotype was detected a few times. This CDR3 reads CASTVGVQTQYF. The CDR3 DNA reads as TGTGCCAGCACGGTCGGGGTCCAGACCCAGTACTTC. V is TRBV2 and J is TRBJ2-5; maybe TRBD2 (5 bases). Deletions cut 7 bases from V and 6 bases from J, with 12 bases between. Germline V gene data show CDR1 as SNHLY and CDR2 as FYNNEI. The CDR3 spans 12 residues. Full variable domain (missing parts from reference TRBV2 and TRBJ2-5): EPEVTQTPSHQVTQMGQEVILRCVPISNHLYFYWYRQILGQKVEFLVSFYNNEISEKSEIFDDQFSVERPDGSNFTLKIRSTKLEDSAMYFCASTVGVQTQYFGPGTRLLVL.

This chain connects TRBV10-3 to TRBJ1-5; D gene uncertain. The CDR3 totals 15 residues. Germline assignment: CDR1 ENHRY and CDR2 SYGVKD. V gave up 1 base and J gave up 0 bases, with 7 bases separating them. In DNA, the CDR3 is TGTGCCATCAGTGAGTTTCAGTTTAGCAATCAGCCCCAGCATTTT. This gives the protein CAISEFQFSNQPQHF.

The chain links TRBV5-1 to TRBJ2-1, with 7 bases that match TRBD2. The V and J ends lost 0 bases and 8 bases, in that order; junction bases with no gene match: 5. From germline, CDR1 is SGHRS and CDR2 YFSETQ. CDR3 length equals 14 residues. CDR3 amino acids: CASSLGSGWYEQFF. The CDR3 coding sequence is TGCGCCAGCAGCTTGGGTAGCGGGTGGTATGAGCAGTTCTTC.

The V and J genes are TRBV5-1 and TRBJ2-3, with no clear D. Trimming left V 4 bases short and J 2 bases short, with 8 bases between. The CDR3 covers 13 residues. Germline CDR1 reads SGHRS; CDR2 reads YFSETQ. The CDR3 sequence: CASSGRNTDTQYF. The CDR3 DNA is TGCGCCAGCAGCGGCAGAAACACAGATACGCAGTATTTT.

DNA of the CDR3: TGCAGTGCTAGAGATCCGATTATAGAGACCCAGTACTTC. Its protein is CSARDPIIETQYF. This rearrangement joins TRBV20-1 to TRBJ2-5, with D uncertain. V lost 0 bases and J lost 4, with 9 bases in between. This CDR3 has 13 amino acids. Germline V gives CDR1 DFQATT, CDR2 SNEGSKA (reference sequence).

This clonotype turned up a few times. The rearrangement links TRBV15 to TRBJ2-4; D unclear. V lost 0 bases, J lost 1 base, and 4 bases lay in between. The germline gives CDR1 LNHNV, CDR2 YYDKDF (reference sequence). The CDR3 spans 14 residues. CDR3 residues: CATSRETAKNIQYF. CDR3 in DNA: TGTGCCACCAGCAGAGAAACTGCCAAAAACATTCAGTACTTC.

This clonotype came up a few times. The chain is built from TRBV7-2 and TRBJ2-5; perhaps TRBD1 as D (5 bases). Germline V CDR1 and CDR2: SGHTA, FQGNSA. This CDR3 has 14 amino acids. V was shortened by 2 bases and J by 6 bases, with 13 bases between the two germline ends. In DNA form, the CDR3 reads TGTGCCAGCAGCTTATTTCAGGGCATGCAGACCCAGTACTTC. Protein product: CASSLFQGMQTQYF.

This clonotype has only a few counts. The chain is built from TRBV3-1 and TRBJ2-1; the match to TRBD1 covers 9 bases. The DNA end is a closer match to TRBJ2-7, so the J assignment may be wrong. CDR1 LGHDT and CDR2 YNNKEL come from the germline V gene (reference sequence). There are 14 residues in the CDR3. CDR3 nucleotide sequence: TGTGCCAGCAGCCAAGTGACAGGGGGCTACGAGCAGTACTTC. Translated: CASSQVTGGYEQYF.